Each of the 14 T cell receptor beta chains below was sequenced from the same sample in a study of cytomegalovirus exposure and HLA in healthy donors. Primers: 60 Vbeta forward and 13 Jbeta reverse. Method: immunoSEQ multiplex PCR; TCRdb's copy keeps in-frame clones and lacks some. The sample contains hundreds of thousands of clones, roughly 70% of which appear only once. The source material was PBMCs. Receptor source: a female donor in good health and CMV-seronegative.

The J gene is TRBJ2-5, the V gene TRBV7-2, with TRBD2 matching over 7 bases. The germline V gene has CDR1 SGHTA and CDR2 FQGNSA. The V and J ends lost 6 bases and 11 bases, in that order; junction bases with no gene match: 12. The CDR3 has 13 amino acids. CDR3 in DNA: TGTGCCAGCAGTCCTCGGGGTGGGCGGGAGCAGTACTTC. This sequence encodes CASSPRGGREQYF.

The chain uses TRBV5-1 and TRBJ2-3; 12 nucleotides agree with TRBD2. The V gene's germline CDR1 is SGHRS and CDR2 YFSETQ. The CDR3 has 16 residues. V was clipped by 1 base and J by 6 bases; unmatched bases: 6. The CDR3, as DNA: TGCGCCAGCAGCTTGCCCCTAGCGGGAGGGCCCGATACGCAGTATTTT. Its translation: CASSLPLAGGPDTQYF.

The gene calls are TRBV10-1 and TRBJ2-2; D ambiguous. Germline V gene sequence: CDR1 WNHNN, CDR2 SYGVQD (reference sequence). Between the trimmed V and J ends, which lost 0 bases and 6 bases, there was a span of 8 bases. The CDR3 runs 14 residues. In DNA form, the CDR3 reads TGCGCCAGCAGTGAGTCCCCCCGGGCCGGGGAGCTGTTTTTT. Its protein product is CASSESPRAGELFF.

The rearrangement joins TRBV11-2 to TRBJ2-7; 9 bases fit TRBD1. This CDR3 region has 14 residues. V gave up 5 bases and J gave up 6 bases; unmatched junction bases: 8. CDR1 is SGHAT, CDR2 FQNNGV, per germline. DNA for the CDR3: TGTGCCAGCAGCCCAGGGACAGGGATGATCGAGCAGTACTTC. This sequence encodes CASSPGTGMIEQYF.

The chain is built from TRBV28 and TRBJ2-1; 8 nucleotides match TRBD2. Per the germline V gene, CDR1 is MDHEN and CDR2 is SYDVKM. The CDR3 length is 14 residues. J was trimmed by 8 bases and V by 2 bases; bases with no gene match: 5. The CDR3 loop is CASSLGGRQDEQFF. The CDR3 DNA sequence: TGTGCCAGCAGTTTAGGCGGGAGGCAAGATGAGCAGTTCTTC.

The CDR3 sequence is CASSLGSKPYEQYF. The CDR3 DNA reads TGTGCCAGCAGCTTAGGATCTAAACCTTACGAGCAGTACTTC. The genes are TRBV11-2 and TRBJ2-7; the D is unclear. Germline CDR1 reads SGHAT; CDR2 reads FQNNGV. V lost 1 base, J lost 4 bases, and 11 bases lay in between. The CDR3 totals 14 residues.

V gene TRBV27 combines with J gene TRBJ1-5, with D possibly matching TRBD1 (6 bases). The CDR3 runs 13 residues. The ends were cut back, 6 bases at V and 4 bases at J, with 10 bases in the middle. Germline assignment: CDR1 MNHEY and CDR2 SMNVEV (reference sequence). CDR3 protein: CASSGTTNQPQHF. CDR3 in DNA: TGTGCCAGCAGCGGGACAACTAATCAGCCCCAGCATTTT.

V usage is TRBV7-2 and J usage is TRBJ2-1; TRBD1 might be the D (6 bases). Deletions cut 5 bases from V and 4 bases from J, with 15 bases between. Germline CDR1 reads SGHTA; CDR2 reads FQGNSA. The CDR3 consists of 15 residues. The CDR3 sequence: CASSLGQRLYNEQFF. In DNA, the CDR3 is TGTGCCAGCAGCCTCGGACAGCGCCTTTACAATGAGCAGTTCTTC.

This rearrangement joins TRBV5-1 to TRBJ2-7; 8 bases match TRBD2. This CDR3 has 16 residues. The germline V gene has CDR1 SGHRS and CDR2 YFSETQ. Trimming removed 4 bases from V and 2 bases from J; junction bases left unmatched: 11. CDR3 bases: TGCGCCAGCAGCCTGGGGGGCGGGAGGTCCCCCTACGAGCAGTACTTC. It is translated as CASSLGGGRSPYEQYF.

The chain couples TRBV6-4 to TRBJ2-1; possible D gene TRBD2, 6 bases. This CDR3 has 15 amino acids. Trimming took off 6 bases at V and 0 bases at J, with 12 bases between the two ends. Germline values: CDR1 MRHNA, CDR2 SNTAGT. The CDR3 sequence is CASSPAGSSYNEQFF. In DNA form, the CDR3 reads TGTGCCAGCAGCCCAGCCGGGAGCTCCTACAATGAGCAGTTCTTC.

The V and J genes are TRBV6-1 and TRBJ2-3; tentatively, D is TRBD2 (6 bases). Germline loops: CDR1 MNHNS, CDR2 SASEGT. The CDR3 covers 14 residues. Trimming took off 6 bases at V and 3 bases at J, with 13 bases between the two ends. The CDR3, as DNA: TGTGCCAGCAGCGAGGGGCTAGCGACAGATACGCAGTATTTT. Its translation: CASSEGLATDTQYF.

J is TRBJ2-3 and V is TRBV7-2; D is possibly TRBD1 (5 bases). The germline V gene encodes CDR1 SGHTA and CDR2 FQGNSA. V lost 6 bases to trimming and J lost 4 bases, with 8 bases between them. The CDR3 has 12 amino acids. CDR3 in amino acids: CASSEGADTQYF. The CDR3 region has the DNA TGTGCCAGCAGTGAAGGGGCAGATACGCAGTATTTT.

This clone was seen a handful of times. This chain joins TRBV6-1 and TRBJ2-3, with 9 bases lining up with TRBD2. The CDR3 covers 16 residues. Germline CDR1 reads MNHNS; CDR2 reads SASEGT. The ends lost 3 bases at V and 4 bases at J; junction bases unmatched: 8. The CDR3 region has the DNA TGTGCCAGCAGTGAGGGTGCGGGAGGGTCCTCAGATACGCAGTATTTT. This translates into CASSEGAGGSSDTQYF.

The chain carries TRBV27 and TRBJ1-5; D gene uncertain. This CDR3 is 14 amino acids long. V lost 5 bases, J lost 7 bases, and 15 bases lay in between. Germline loops: CDR1 MNHEY, CDR2 SMNVEV (reference sequence). CDR3: CASSQRLGVQPQHF. The CDR3 DNA reads as TGTGCCAGCAGTCAGAGGTTGGGAGTCCAGCCCCAGCATTTT.